Included here is one T cell receptor beta chain sequence, with context. This clonotype was counted a few times. It has no known antigen specificity. Base-call qualities are not available, and no considerably larger clone is one nucleotide away. From the cysteine through the phenylalanine, the CDR3 covers 15 amino acids. Only the CDR3 portion is preserved as DNA: 45 bases, with reading frame beginning at the first base. V is pared back by 0 bases and J by 0 bases, with 7 bases lying between the germline termini. According to the germline V gene, CDR1 reads LGHNA and CDR2 reads YNFKEQ. This sample is part of a study of identical twins (dated by TCRdb to 2016 to 2018). As for the study more broadly: TCR alpha and beta repertoires from monozygotic twins, unrelated adults of various ages and cord blood were deep-sequenced to test whether fetal clonotypes persist. Replicate twin experiments were performed at different times using different library preparation protocols to rule out contamination. Broad study findings and their caveats: Because the same donors could not be followed over many years, the conclusions relied on cross-sectional statistical analysis. Compared with coincidental sharing between unrelated individuals, an excess of low generation-probability sequences was observed among out-of-frame TCR alpha sequences shared between twins. In beta out-of-frame sequences, excess twin sharing was weaker, because having fewer shared sequences lowered the signal-to-noise ratio. In monozygotic twins, recombination models systematically underestimated out-of-frame TCR alpha sharing, but the models matched the sharing seen between unrelated individuals. Fewer insertions were carried by abundant cord blood beta clonotypes, a similar but weaker trend appeared in young adult naive repertoires, and no such trend appeared in memory repertoires. Zero-insertion analyses could be partly confounded by invariant T cells such as MAIT and iNKT, though diverse VJ usage argued against such confounding for most clonotypes.

Every donor in the study was a healthy Caucasian. The twin cohort comprised three pairs of female monozygotic twins, all aged roughly 18 to 30 years. Positive isolation kits from Invitrogen were used to isolate the CD4+ and CD8+ T cell populations. Libraries were built with 5' RACE. The data were produced on an Illumina HiSeq 2000. A universal primer binding site was introduced by template switching, and a unique molecular identifier was present in the final cDNA, enabling accurate counting of TCR cDNA molecules. First-strand cDNA for TCR alpha and beta chains was synthesized from specific primers in the conserved constant-segment region. To control for contamination, every cDNA library carried two barcodes: a SMART-Mk sample barcode plus Illumina barcodes. TruSeq adapter sequences, together with Illumina sample barcodes, were added in two successive PCR steps. The Illumina HiSeq platform was used with custom primers to sequence TCR alpha and beta cDNA libraries. The authors' analysis ran thus. Raw reads were processed with MiGEC to extract unique molecular identifiers, and MiXCR was used to determine CDR3 positions. For each individual, recombination models were inferred using an EM algorithm with the repgenHMM and IGoR tools. The analysis of shared clonotypes was done with the tcR package in R, with sharing normalized by the product of cloneset sizes. Out-of-frame nonproductive sequences were analyzed to study raw recombination free of thymic and clonal selection effects. TCRdb trimmed public reads at Q25 via fastp, called clones via MiXCR and kept in-frame beta chains. Duplicate CDR3 protein sequences are folded into a single record with the most common DNA and genes. V and J calls and clone size were set by TCRdb, not the authors. This sample has a few hundred thousand distinct CDR3 sequences in its table, and 20% to 25% of those were observed once. The ten largest account for 2.9% of the sample.

Separately, the same data were catalogued under a study of T cells expressing NK-cell markers. Per that second paper: Three sorted T-cell subsets (CD3+CD56+NKG2C+, CD3+CD56+NKG2C- and CD3+CD56-NKG2C+) from several donors had their TCR beta-chain repertoires profiled. Among the eight sequenced donors, seven were HCMV-seropositive and one was HCMV-seronegative. To restrict sorting to alphabetaTCR-expressing T cells, an anti-gammadeltaTCR antibody was added in several experiments. In roughly 6 donors, the dominant CD3+CD56+NKG2C+ clonotypes ranked among the top 10 CD8+ clonotypes, making up 1.0-7.0% of CD8+ T cells. Those dominant clonotypes were again the most abundant among CD3+CD56-NKG2C+ cells in a handful of donors, at about 25-60.1%. Whether the expanded NKG2C-expressing T cell clones were specific for HCMV antigens remained unclear. All eight donors whose samples were sequenced were randomly selected healthy volunteers, three of them men and five women. To determine HCMV serostatus, a commercial ELISA kit was used to detect HCMV-specific IgG in serum. MIGEC was used to demultiplex reads and group reads by UMI, and MiTCR was used to assemble and quantify clonotypes. Only TCR cDNA sequences supported by at least two reads were kept to exclude erroneous sequences. The tcR package was used for downstream repertoire analysis, and clonotypes were matched between fractions using CDR3 nucleotide sequence together with V segment. VDJmatch was used to annotate antigen specificity against VDJdb, with one amino acid substitution in CDR3 allowed.

The chain links TRBV4-2 with TRBJ2-3; the D gene lacks a confident call. Source material: CD4+ T cells sorted from blood. This TCR was sampled from a woman aged 18-30 years in good health. For the CDR3, the sequence is CASSQDPLSTDTQYF. The sequenced DNA: TGTGCCAGCAGCCAAGACCCCTTAAGCACAGATACGCAGTATTTT.